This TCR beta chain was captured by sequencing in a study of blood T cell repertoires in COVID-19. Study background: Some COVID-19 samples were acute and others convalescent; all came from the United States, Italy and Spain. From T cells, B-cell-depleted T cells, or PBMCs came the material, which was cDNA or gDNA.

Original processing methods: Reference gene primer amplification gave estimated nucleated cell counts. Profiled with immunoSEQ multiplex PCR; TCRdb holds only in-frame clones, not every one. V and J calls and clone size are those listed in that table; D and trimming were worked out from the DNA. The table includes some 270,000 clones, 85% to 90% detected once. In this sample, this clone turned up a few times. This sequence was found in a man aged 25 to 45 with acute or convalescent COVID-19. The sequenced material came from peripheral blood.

In DNA, the CDR3 is TGCGCCAGCAGCTTGGTGGGACTAGAGCCGGGGGAGACCCAGTACTTC. As protein: CASSLVGLEPGETQYF. The gene calls are TRBV5-1 and TRBJ2-5; 8 bases agree with TRBD2. The CDR3 spans 16 residues. The V and J ends lost 0 bases and 5 bases, in that order; junction bases with no gene match: 9. CDR1 is SGHRS and CDR2 is YFSETQ in the germline V gene.